This T cell receptor beta chain originates from a study of shared clonotypes between healthy human individuals. Study context: Each donor's CD8 memory used one plate, CD8 naive two, each CD4 subset three. Overall study results and limits: Sorted-subset samples were not fully sequenced, rarefaction indicated.

A remark on this clone: Antigen specificity is unknown.

Germline V gene sequence: CDR1 SQVTM, CDR2 ANQGSEA. The CDR3 extends over 12 amino acids. Clones were sequenced by immunoSEQ multiplex PCR, and TCRdb holds only the in-frame ones, with some missing. The table includes about 1 million clones, approximately 70% detected once. Source material: memory CD4+ T cells sorted from blood. Specified subset: CD45RA-negative fraction. This clonotype was sampled from a young man in good health. This sequence joins TRBV29-1 and TRBJ2-5, with D perhaps matching TRBD1 (6 bases). The DNA matches TRBJ2-7 better at its end, which makes the J call doubtful. This CDR3 reads CSGGQSTYEQYF. In DNA, the CDR3 is TGCAGCGGAGGACAGTCGACCTACGAGCAGTACTTC.